The sequence of this T cell receptor (beta chain) was determined in a study of molecular identifiers for immune sequencing clone quantification. Points from the study as a whole: Clonotypes surpassing 20 RNA copies contained over 98% of effector molecules, versus under 1% in naive cells.

This clonotype has at least ten counts. Its antigen is currently unknown. Using its own MiXCR run on the PCR reads, TCRdb lists one record per CDR3 protein. The sample consists of approximately 63,000 distinct CDR3 sequences, around 19% of them appearing once. The CDR3 extends over 17 amino acids. V was pared by 1 base and J by 3 bases, with 18 bases between. CDR1 is SNHLY and CDR2 is FYNNEI in the germline V gene. Construction of naive CD8 libraries employed roughly 19,000 to 1,100,000 sorted cells together with 10%, 30% or 50% RNA. Naive CD8 T cells underwent sorting with the CD8+CD4-CCR7+CD45RA+ definition.

The receptor comes from a human donor in good health. Some libraries in this study had Jurkat cell RNA spiked in. The sample consisted of naive CD8+ T cells from blood, with Jurkat cell RNA spiked in. Subset indicated: FACS-sorted CD8+CD4-CCR7+CD45RA+ naive T cells. The V and J genes are TRBV2 and TRBJ1-1, with a weak D call TRBD1 (6 bases). CDR3 protein: CASSEGEDWTEDTEAFF. CDR3 DNA: TGTGCCAGCAGTGAAGGGGAGGATTGGACAGAGGACACTGAAGCTTTCTTT.